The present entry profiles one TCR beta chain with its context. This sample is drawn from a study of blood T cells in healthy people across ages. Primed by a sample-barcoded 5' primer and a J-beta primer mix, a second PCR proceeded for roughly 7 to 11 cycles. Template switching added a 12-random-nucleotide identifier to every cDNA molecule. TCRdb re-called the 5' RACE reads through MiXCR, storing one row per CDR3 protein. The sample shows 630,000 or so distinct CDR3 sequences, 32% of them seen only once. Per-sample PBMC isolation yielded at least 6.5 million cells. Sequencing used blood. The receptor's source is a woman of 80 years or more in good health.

CDR3 protein: CASSLEARPTDEQFF. CDR3 nucleotide sequence: TGTGCCAGCAGCTTAGAGGCAAGGCCGACCGACGAGCAGTTCTTC. The gene calls are TRBV7-8 and TRBJ2-1; no clear D gene. Trimming took off 1 base at V and 10 bases at J, with 17 bases between the two ends. This CDR3 has 15 amino acids. Germline V gives CDR1 SGHVS, CDR2 FQNEAQ.